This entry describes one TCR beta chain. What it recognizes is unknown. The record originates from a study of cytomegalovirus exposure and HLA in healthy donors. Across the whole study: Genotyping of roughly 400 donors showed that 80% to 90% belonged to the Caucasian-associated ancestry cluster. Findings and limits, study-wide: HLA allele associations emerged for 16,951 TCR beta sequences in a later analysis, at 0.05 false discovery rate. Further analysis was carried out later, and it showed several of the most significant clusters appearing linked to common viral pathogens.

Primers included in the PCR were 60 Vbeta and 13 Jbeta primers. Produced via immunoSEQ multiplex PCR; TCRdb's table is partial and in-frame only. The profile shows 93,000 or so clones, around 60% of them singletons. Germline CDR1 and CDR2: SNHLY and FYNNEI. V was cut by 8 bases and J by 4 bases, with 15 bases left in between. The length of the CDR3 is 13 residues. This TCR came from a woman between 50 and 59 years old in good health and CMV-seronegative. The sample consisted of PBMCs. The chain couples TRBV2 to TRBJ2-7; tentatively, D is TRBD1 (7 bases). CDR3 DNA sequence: TGTGCCAGCGGTCCAGGGGGGATGTACGAGCAGTACTTC. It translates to CASGPGGMYEQYF.